These 22 T cell receptor beta chains originate from one sample sequenced in a study of CD8 T cells in ankylosing spondylitis. TCRdb analysed the 5' RACE reads with MiXCR anew, one entry per CDR3 protein. The sample records some 200,000 distinct CDR3 sequences, 13% being singletons. Material for sequencing was blood, either unsorted or a sorted T cell fraction (not recorded which). Every receptor here comes from a male donor with ankylosing spondylitis or in good health (not recorded which).

This clonotype was detected many times. The CDR3 region is CASSPRRGPSDTEAFF. CDR3 DNA sequence: TGTGCCAGCAGTCCCCGGAGGGGACCCAGTGACACTGAAGCTTTCTTT. The gene calls are TRBV12-3 or TRBV12-4 and TRBJ1-1; a weak D match, TRBD1 (5 bases). Trimming stripped 5 bases from V and 3 bases from J, with 19 bases between. This CDR3 region has 16 residues.

Here the CDR3 reads CSVEDGETYEQYF. The CDR3 bases are TGCAGCGTTGAAGATGGGGAGACGTACGAGCAGTACTTC. The chain combines TRBV29-1 with TRBJ2-7; D might be TRBD2 (5 bases). This CDR3 is built from 13 residues. CDR1 is SQVTM and CDR2 is ANQGSEA in the germline V gene. Trimming took 0 bases from V and 4 from J, leaving 10 bases between them.

In this sample, this clonotype turned up a few times. The chain has TRBV2 and TRBJ2-7; 13 nucleotides align to TRBD2. The trim removed 5 bases at V and 5 bases at J, leaving 6 bases unmatched. The CDR3 is 15 amino acids. Per the germline V gene, CDR1 is SNHLY and CDR2 is FYNNEI. The DNA of the CDR3 is TGTGCCAGCAGTTCGACTAGCGGGGGGTTCAACGAGCAGTACTTC. This encodes CASSSTSGGFNEQYF. Full variable domain (remainder filled in from reference TRBV2 and TRBJ2-7): EPEVTQTPSHQVTQMGQEVILRCVPISNHLYFYWYRQILGQKVEFLVSFYNNEISEKSEIFDDQFSVERPDGSNFTLKIRSTKLEDSAMYFCASSSTSGGFNEQYFGPGTRLTVT.

V usage is TRBV13 and J usage is TRBJ1-1; tentative D call: TRBD1 (5 bases). Germline assignment: CDR1 PRHDT and CDR2 FYEKMQ (reference sequence). V shed 4 bases and J shed 3 bases, with 12 bases lying between them. This CDR3 has 14 amino acids. The CDR3 nucleotides are TGTGCCAGCAGCTATGGCCGGGGGGACACTGAAGCTTTCTTT. Protein product: CASSYGRGDTEAFF.

Only a few counts were recorded for this clonotype. The rearrangement links TRBV5-5 to TRBJ1-3; D gene uncertain. Per germline, CDR1 SGHKS and CDR2 YYEKEE (reference sequence). CDR3 length: 15 amino acids. The V and J ends lost 2 bases and 3 bases respectively, with 12 bases between them. For the CDR3, the DNA is TGTGCCAGCAGCTTATCAGGAGACAATGGAAACACCATATATTTT. Its protein product is CASSLSGDNGNTIYF.

The rearrangement uses TRBV6-5 and TRBJ2-6; no clear D gene. Trimming cost V 0 bases and J 1 base, with 13 bases left between them. CDR3 length equals 18 residues. Per the germline V gene, CDR1 is MNHEY and CDR2 is SVGAGI. CDR3 sequence (DNA): TGTGCCAGCAGTTACTCGACGGTTGGGCCGTCTGGGGCCAACGTCCTGACTTTC. This gives the protein CASSYSTVGPSGANVLTF.

In this sample, this clonotype turned up many times. This sequence joins TRBV3-1 and TRBJ1-2; D is unclear. With 1 base removed from V and 6 bases from J, the gap between germline ends came to 9 bases. Germline V lookup: CDR1 LGHDT, CDR2 YNNKEL (reference sequence). The length of the CDR3 is 13 residues. DNA for the CDR3: TGTGCCAGCAGCCAAGCGGGCATAGATGGCTACACCTTC. Its protein product is CASSQAGIDGYTF.

The gene calls are TRBV10-3 and TRBJ2-3, with a possible D match to TRBD1 (5 bases). Trimming removed 1 base from V and 7 bases from J, with 15 bases in between. The V gene's germline CDR1 is ENHRY and CDR2 SYGVKD. There are 15 residues in the CDR3. The CDR3 region is CAISELTVLMHTQYF. DNA for the CDR3: TGTGCCATCAGTGAGTTGACAGTGTTGATGCATACGCAGTATTTT.

The chain carries TRBV18 and TRBJ2-1; D ambiguous. V lost 3 bases and J 6 bases, leaving 12 bases between the germline ends. The CDR3 has 14 residues. The germline V gene has CDR1 KGHSH and CDR2 LQKENI. The CDR3 bases are TGTGCCAGCTCACCTAGCCCGAACCCCAATGAGCAGTTCTTC. Translated, it gives CASSPSPNPNEQFF. Drawing the rest from reference TRBV18 and TRBJ2-1, the complete variable domain is NAGVMQNPRHLVRRRGQEARLRCSPMKGHSHVYWYRQLPEEGLKFMVYLQKENIIDESGMPKERFSAEFPKEGPSILRIQQVVRGDSAAYFCASSPSPNPNEQFFGPGTRLTVL.

The genes are TRBV3-1 and TRBJ2-5, with unresolved D. V was shortened by 3 bases and J by 0 bases, with 17 bases between the two germline ends. The CDR3 is made up of 17 amino acids. The germline V gene has CDR1 LGHDT and CDR2 YNNKEL (reference sequence). This CDR3 is CASSHGPHSLNQETQYF. In DNA form, the CDR3 reads TGTGCCAGCAGCCACGGCCCTCACAGCCTTAACCAAGAGACCCAGTACTTC.

Only a few counts were recorded for this clonotype. The chain couples TRBV12-5 to TRBJ2-5, with 11 bases matching TRBD2. This CDR3 region has 17 residues. The germline CDR1 and CDR2 sequences are LGHNT and FRNRAP. J was trimmed by 5 bases and V by 0 bases; bases with no gene match: 8. DNA for the CDR3: TGTGCTAGTGGTTTGGTACTGGGACTAGCGGAGGAGGAGACCCAGTACTTC. It translates to CASGLVLGLAEEETQYF.

Only a few counts were recorded for this clonotype. The chain has TRBV30 and TRBJ2-2, with TRBD2 matching over 7 bases. CDR1 and CDR2 from the germline V gene are GTSNPN and SVGIG (reference sequence). Germline trimming cut 4 bases from V and 4 bases from J; bases unmatched to any gene: 3. The CDR3 runs to 13 residues. In DNA form, the CDR3 reads TGTGCCTGGAACAGCGGGGTCACCGGGGAGCTGTTTTTT. Its protein product is CAWNSGVTGELFF.

This clonotype has just a few counts. The junction shows a germline mismatch at one end, possibly a read error. This chain joins TRBV19 and TRBJ2-5, with 8 bases lining up with TRBD1. There are 15 residues in the CDR3. Germline CDR1 reads LNHDA; CDR2 reads SQIVND (reference sequence). CDR3 protein: CATSSLPGQEETQYF. In nucleotides, the CDR3 is TGTGCCACTAGTAGCCTACCGGGACAGGAAGAGACCCAGTACTTC.

This clonotype showed up many times. CDR3 sequence: CASSPVNLAKNIQYF. In nucleotides, the CDR3 is TGTGCCAGCAGCCCCGTGAACCTAGCCAAAAACATTCAGTACTTC. This chain connects TRBV7-2 to TRBJ2-4; D gene uncertain. The CDR3 covers 15 residues. Trimming shortened V by 5 bases and J by 0 bases, and 11 bases separated the two germline ends. Germline V gene lookup returns CDR1 SGHTA and CDR2 FQGNSA.

There are a few counts of this clonotype. The chain is built from TRBV18 and TRBJ2-1; D perhaps matches TRBD1 (5 bases). V lost 3 bases to trimming and J lost 3 bases, with 9 bases between them. The CDR3 sequence is 14 residues long. Germline V lookup: CDR1 KGHSH, CDR2 LQKENI. The CDR3 spells CASSPATVYNEQFF. The CDR3 region has the DNA TGTGCCAGCTCACCGGCGACAGTCTACAATGAGCAGTTCTTC.

The genes are TRBV5-1 and TRBJ2-7, with 10 bases matching TRBD2. With V trimmed by 2 bases and J by 7 bases, 9 bases remained unmatched. From germline, CDR1 is SGHRS and CDR2 YFSETQ. There are 15 residues in the CDR3. CDR3 sequence (DNA): TGCGCCAGCAGCTTAGCAGAAGCGGGAGGGTTGGAGCAGTACTTC. Protein product: CASSLAEAGGLEQYF.

This clonotype was seen repeatedly, ten times or more. The CDR3: CASSLSQPNQPQHF. In nucleotides, the CDR3 is TGTGCCAGCAGCTTGAGTCAACCCAATCAGCCCCAGCATTTT. The chain links TRBV5-6 to TRBJ1-5, with D uncertain. The V gene's germline CDR1 is SGHDT and CDR2 YYEEEE. Trimming stripped 1 base from V and 3 bases from J, with 8 bases between. CDR3 length: 14 residues.

This clonotype was seen more than once but under ten times. The V and J genes are TRBV12-3 or TRBV12-4 and TRBJ2-7; TRBD1 aligns across 8 bases. V lost 3 bases and J lost 2; bases outside the gene matches: 3. This CDR3 region has 14 residues. CDR3 region: CASSLGQDPYEQYF. The CDR3 DNA follows: TGTGCCAGCAGTTTGGGACAGGACCCCTACGAGCAGTACTTC.

By proportion, this clonotype is large (0.1 to 1%). This chain connects TRBV5-6 to TRBJ2-7; D ambiguous. Per the germline V gene, CDR1 is SGHDT and CDR2 is YYEEEE. Between the trimmed V and J ends, which lost 3 bases and 2 bases, there was a span of 18 bases. The CDR3 sequence is 16 residues long. This CDR3 reads CASSSNHSPGPYEQYF. In DNA, the CDR3 is TGTGCCAGCAGCTCAAACCACTCACCCGGCCCCTACGAGCAGTACTTC.

There are a few counts of this clonotype. This chain uses TRBV12-3 or TRBV12-4 with TRBJ1-2; possible D gene TRBD1, 5 bases. Trimming stripped 3 bases from V and 6 bases from J, with 8 bases between. The CDR3 loop spans 12 amino acids. The CDR3 sequence: CASSFGADGYTF. The CDR3 bases are TGTGCCAGCAGTTTCGGGGCTGATGGCTACACCTTC.

The sample holds a few counts of this clonotype. The chain couples TRBV11-2 to TRBJ2-1; 7 bases map to TRBD2. This CDR3 has 18 amino acids. J was trimmed by 4 bases and V by 5 bases; bases with no gene match: 17. Germline V CDR1 and CDR2: SGHAT, FQNNGV. The CDR3 sequence is CASSLGPLLAVPYNEQFF. For the CDR3, the DNA is TGTGCCAGCAGCCTCGGCCCCTTGCTAGCGGTACCTTACAATGAGCAGTTCTTC.

This clonotype was detected a few times. The chain employs TRBV24-1 and TRBJ1-1; the D is unclear. V was pared by 7 bases and J by 1 base, with 9 bases between. The germline gives CDR1 KGHDR, CDR2 SFDVKD. This CDR3 is built from 13 residues. DNA for the CDR3: TGTGCCACCAGGCACGACGCGAACACTGAAGCTTTCTTT. Protein: CATRHDANTEAFF.